A single T cell receptor (beta chain) is shown here with its context. Authors' processing steps: Using reference gene primer amplification, nucleated cell counts were estimated. TCRdb keeps only in-frame clones here, not all; method: immunoSEQ multiplex PCR. V and J calls and clone size come straight from that table; D and trimming were deduced from the DNA. The sample consists of about 69,000 clones, 82% of them appearing once. The data are from a study of blood T cell repertoires in COVID-19. About the research overall: Collection of acute and convalescent COVID-19 samples took place in the United States, Italy and Spain. From T cells, B-cell-depleted T cells, or PBMCs came the material, which was cDNA or gDNA.

The sequence derives from a human donor in a cohort sampled during active COVID-19. The material sequenced was peripheral blood.

The CDR3 nucleotides are TGTGCCTGGAGTGTGCTGACAGGGACTAATGAAAAACTGTTTTTT. Its protein is CAWSVLTGTNEKLFF. The rearrangement links TRBV30 to TRBJ1-4; TRBD1 aligns across 7 bases. Germline trimming cut 0 bases from V and 2 bases from J; bases unmatched to any gene: 3. Per germline, CDR1 GTSNPN and CDR2 SVGIG (reference sequence). This CDR3 has 15 residues.